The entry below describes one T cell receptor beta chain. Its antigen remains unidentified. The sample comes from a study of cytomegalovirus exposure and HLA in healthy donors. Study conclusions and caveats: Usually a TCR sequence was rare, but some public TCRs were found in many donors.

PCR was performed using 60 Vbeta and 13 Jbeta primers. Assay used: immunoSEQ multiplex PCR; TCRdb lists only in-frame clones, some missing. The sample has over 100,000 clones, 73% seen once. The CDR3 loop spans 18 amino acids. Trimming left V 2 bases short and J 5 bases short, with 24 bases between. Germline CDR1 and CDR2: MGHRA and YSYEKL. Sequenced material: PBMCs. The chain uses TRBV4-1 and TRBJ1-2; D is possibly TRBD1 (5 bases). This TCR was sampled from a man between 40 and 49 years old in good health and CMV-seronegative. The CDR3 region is CASSQQQGVATTRYGYTF. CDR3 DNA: TGCGCCAGCAGCCAACAGCAGGGTGTCGCAACCACGAGGTATGGCTACACCTTC.